A selection of T cell receptor beta chains follows, all from one sample in a study of identical twins. Each CDR3 protein is one row after TCRdb ran MiXCR on the 5' RACE reads. The data contain roughly 1,500,000 distinct CDR3 sequences, less than 35% of them seen just once; the ten biggest clones take up about 0.27%. Sequencing was done on a sample of cord blood. Receptors originate from a newborn girl in good health. The CDR3 runs from the conserved cysteine through the conserved F or W. D genes are given only for firm matches. The listing skips clone size in some rows; elsewhere it reads once, few, many or a size class.

TRBD2,NA,TRBV18,TRBJ2-2,CASSPGRVDTGELFF,TGTGCCAGCTCACCCGGGAGGGTGGACACCGGGGAGCTGTTTTTT
NA,few,TRBV5-1,TRBJ1-2,CASSLEVSRNYGYTF,TGCGCCAGCAGCTTGGAAGTCAGCCGTAACTATGGCTACACCTTC
NA,NA,TRBV5-6,TRBJ2-7,CASSRYITGPRDEQYF,TGTGCCAGCAGCCGCTATATAACAGGGCCTCGAGACGAGCAGTACTTC
NA,few,TRBV9,TRBJ1-4,CASSVTAGMAEKLFF,TGTGCCAGCAGCGTAACTGCAGGGATGGCTGAAAAACTGTTTTTT
TRBD2,few,TRBV6-6,TRBJ2-7,CASSYSRLAGPYEQYF,TGTGCCAGCAGTTACTCGAGACTAGCGGGGCCCTACGAGCAGTACTTC
TRBD2,NA,TRBV7-8,TRBJ2-1,CASSLVGIAGGYNEQFF,TGTGCCAGCAGCTTAGTAGGGATAGCGGGAGGGTACAATGAGCAGTTCTTC
NA,NA,TRBV20-1,TRBJ2-7,CAARVRTYEQYF,TGCGCCGCCCGGGTCAGAACCTACGAGCAGTACTTC
TRBD2,few,TRBV20-1,TRBJ2-1,CSARGSRSGRLGEQFF,TGCAGTGCTAGAGGCTCTCGGAGCGGGAGGTTAGGTGAGCAGTTCTTC
TRBD2,NA,TRBV5-1,TRBJ2-7,CASSTGLASHEQYF,TGCGCCAGCAGCACTGGACTAGCTTCCCACGAGCAGTACTTC
NA,NA,TRBV5-1,TRBJ2-4,CASSSTEGAGKNIQYF,TGCGCCAGCAGCTCCACAGAGGGCGCCGGCAAAAACATTCAGTACTTC
TRBD2,NA,TRBV5-1,TRBJ2-3,CASSRTSGTSDTQYF,TGCGCCAGCAGTCGGACTAGCGGGACTTCAGATACGCAGTATTTT
TRBD2,few,TRBV28,TRBJ2-7,CASSLREGLLDYYEQYF,TGTGCCAGCAGTTTGCGGGAGGGCCTGCTGGATTACTACGAGCAGTACTTC
TRBD1,many,TRBV27,TRBJ1-5,CASSLRTGRNQPQHF,TGTGCCAGCAGTTTAAGGACAGGGCGAAATCAGCCCCAGCATTTT
NA,few,TRBV7-9,TRBJ2-7,CASSLAQEAEQYF,TGTGCCAGCAGCTTAGCACAGGAGGCCGAGCAGTACTTC
NA,NA,TRBV5-4,TRBJ1-2,CASSLDRPGDYGYTF,TGTGCCAGCAGCTTAGACAGGCCCGGGGACTATGGCTACACCTTC
NA,NA,TRBV2,TRBJ1-2,CVSTTNTGTNYGYTF,TGTGTCAGCACCACGAACACAGGGACTAACTATGGCTACACCTTC
NA,few,TRBV20-1,TRBJ2-3,CSARQDLWARTSTDTQYF,TGCAGTGCTAGACAAGACCTTTGGGCCCGAACTAGCACAGATACGCAGTATTTT
NA,few,TRBV2,TRBJ1-5,CASSEEGYQPQHF,TGTGCCAGCAGTGAGGAAGGTTATCAGCCCCAGCATTTT
TRBD1,once,TRBV3-1,TRBJ2-5,CASRKTGRRETQYF,TGTGCCAGCAGGAAGACAGGGCGGAGAGAGACCCAGTACTTC
NA,NA,TRBV20-1,TRBJ2-3,CSARSSPTSTDTQYF,TGCAGTGCTAGATCTTCACCCACTAGCACAGATACGCAGTATTTT
NA,few,TRBV20-1,TRBJ2-6,CSAIRGSGANVLTF,TGCAGTGCTATCAGGGGCTCTGGGGCCAACGTCCTGACTTTC
NA,NA,TRBV29-1,TRBJ1-2,CSVEGATTGLYGYTF,TGCAGCGTTGAAGGGGCTACGACAGGTCTCTATGGCTACACCTTC
TRBD1,NA,TRBV12-3/TRBV12-4,TRBJ2-5,CASSQAGTGGETQYF,TGTGCCAGCAGCCAGGCCGGGACAGGGGGCGAGACCCAGTACTTC
NA,NA,TRBV28,TRBJ2-5,CASSKVRGEQYF,TGTGCCAGCAGTAAAGTGAGGGGTGAGCAGTACTTC
NA,many,TRBV10-3,TRBJ1-2,CAISESMVGPNYGYTF,TGTGCCATCAGTGAGTCGATGGTGGGGCCCAACTATGGCTACACCTTC
NA,few,TRBV29-1,TRBJ2-5,CSVARASGAQETQYF,TGCAGCGTAGCCCGGGCTTCGGGGGCCCAAGAGACCCAGTACTTC
TRBD1,few,TRBV20-1,TRBJ1-2,CSARQGGGLPNYGYTF,TGCAGTGCTAGACAGGGGGGAGGTCTGCCTAACTATGGCTACACCTTC
TRBD1,few,TRBV27,TRBJ1-2,CASSSPDRGYGYTF,TGTGCCAGCAGTTCCCCTGACAGGGGTTATGGCTACACCTTC
TRBD1,few,TRBV10-3,TRBJ2-6,CAISEQGANSGANVLTF,TGTGCCATCAGTGAACAGGGGGCTAACTCTGGGGCCAACGTCCTGACTTTC
NA,NA,TRBV5-1,TRBJ2-4,CASSNRTGLAKNIQYF,TGCGCCAGCAGCAACCGGACGGGCCTAGCCAAAAACATTCAGTACTTC
NA,few,TRBV20-1,TRBJ2-5,CSARGARGTQETQYF,TGCAGTGCTAGAGGGGCGCGCGGGACCCAAGAGACCCAGTACTTC
NA,NA,TRBV2,TRBJ1-6,CASSERVSGSPLHF,TGTGCCAGCAGTGAACGAGTAAGCGGTTCACCCCTCCACTTT
NA,NA,TRBV20-1,TRBJ2-1,CSARTRDITYNEQFF,TGCAGTGCTAGAACACGGGACATAACCTACAATGAGCAGTTCTTC
TRBD1,few,TRBV10-3,TRBJ2-5,CAISAWGQGGEETQYF,TGTGCCATCAGTGCCTGGGGACAGGGAGGTGAAGAGACCCAGTACTTC
NA,few,TRBV27,TRBJ1-4,CASSSKGGDEKLFF,TGTGCCAGCAGTTCTAAGGGGGGGGATGAAAAACTGTTTTTT
NA,NA,TRBV29-1,TRBJ1-5,CSVKDPDQPQHF,TGCAGCGTGAAAGACCCAGATCAGCCCCAGCATTTT
TRBD2,NA,TRBV15,TRBJ2-1,CATSPTSEEDNEQFF,TGTGCCACCAGCCCTACTAGCGAGGAGGACAATGAGCAGTTCTTC